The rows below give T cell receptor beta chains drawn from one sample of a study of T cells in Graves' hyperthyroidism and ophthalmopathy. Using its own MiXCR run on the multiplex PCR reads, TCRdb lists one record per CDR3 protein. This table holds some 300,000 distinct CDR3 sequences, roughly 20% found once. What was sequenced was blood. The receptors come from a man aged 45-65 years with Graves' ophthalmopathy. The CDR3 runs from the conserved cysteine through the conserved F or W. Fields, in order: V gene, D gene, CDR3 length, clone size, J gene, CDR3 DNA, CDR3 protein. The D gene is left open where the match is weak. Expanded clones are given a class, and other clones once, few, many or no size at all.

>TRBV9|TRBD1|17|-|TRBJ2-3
TGTGCCAGCAGCGTAACAGGAGGGACAGGTAGCACAGATACGCAGTATTTT
CASSVTGGTGSTDTQYF
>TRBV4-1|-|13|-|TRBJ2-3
TGCGCCAGCAGCCAAGTTCTGGAAGATACGCAGTATTTT
CASSQVLEDTQYF
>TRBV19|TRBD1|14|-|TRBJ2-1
TGTGCCAGTAGTCCCGGACAGGTACTCAATGAGCAGTTCTTC
CASSPGQVLNEQFF
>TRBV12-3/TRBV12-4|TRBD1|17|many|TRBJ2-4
TGTGCCAGCAGTCCAGGACAGGTCAGGGTAGCCAAAAACATTCAGTACTTC
CASSPGQVRVAKNIQYF
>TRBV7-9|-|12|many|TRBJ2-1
TGTGCCAGCAGCTTAGCGTCAGGTGAGCAGTTCTTC
CASSLASGEQFF
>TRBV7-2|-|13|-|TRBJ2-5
TGTGCCAGCAGCTTGACAGAAGGAGAGACCCAGTACTTC
CASSLTEGETQYF
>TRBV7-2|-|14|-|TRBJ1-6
TGTGCCAGCAGCAGGGATCCTCATAATTCACCCCTCCACTTT
CASSRDPHNSPLHF
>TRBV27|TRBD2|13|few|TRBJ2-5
TGTGCCAGCAGCCGCGCGGGAGTTGAGACCCAGTACTTC
CASSRAGVETQYF
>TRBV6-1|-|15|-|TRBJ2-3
TGTGCCAGCAGGCGAGAGGGCGGGACCACAGATACGCAGTATTTT
CASRREGGTTDTQYF
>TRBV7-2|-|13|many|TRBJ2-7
TGTGCCAGCAGCATTTCCCGGGACTACGAGCAGTACTTC
CASSISRDYEQYF
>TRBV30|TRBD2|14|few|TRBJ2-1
TGTGCCTGGAGGGTCGAGGCGGGGGAAAATCAGCAGTTCTTC
CAWRVEAGENQQFF
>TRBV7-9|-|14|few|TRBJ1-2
TGTGCCAGCAGCCCAGTCCAGGGATGGAATGGCTACACCTTC
CASSPVQGWNGYTF
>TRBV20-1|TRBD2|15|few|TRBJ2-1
TGCAGTGCCTGGACTAGCGGAGATTCCTACAATGAGCAGTTCTTC
CSAWTSGDSYNEQFF
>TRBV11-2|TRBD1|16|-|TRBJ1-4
TGTGCCAGCAGCTTTAACAGGGGCACAACTAATGAAAAACTGTTTTTT
CASSFNRGTTNEKLFF
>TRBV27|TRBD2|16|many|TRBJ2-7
TGTGCCAGCAGTTTAACTACGCTAGCGGGGACCTACGAGCAGTACTTC
CASSLTTLAGTYEQYF
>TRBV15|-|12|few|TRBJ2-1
TGTGCCACCCTCGGTAAGGACAATGAGCAGTTCTTC
CATLGKDNEQFF
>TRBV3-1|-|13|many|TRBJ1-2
TGTGCCAGCAGCCAGGGGCGACAAAGCGGCTACACCTTC
CASSQGRQSGYTF
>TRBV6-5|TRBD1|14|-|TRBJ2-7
TGTGCCAGCAGTTTTTCGGGACAGGGGGCCGAGCAGTACTTC
CASSFSGQGAEQYF
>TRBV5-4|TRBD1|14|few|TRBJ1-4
TGTGCCAGCAGCTCCGGGGACAGTCGTGGAAAACTGTTTTTT
CASSSGDSRGKLFF
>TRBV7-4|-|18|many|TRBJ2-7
TGTGCCAGCAGCTTTCGGGCGGGGTCCCCGTCTAGGGCTTACGAGCAGTACTTC
CASSFRAGSPSRAYEQYF
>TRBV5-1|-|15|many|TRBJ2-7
TGCGCCAGCAGCTTAGTGGGGGAAGGTCCCTACGAGCAGTACTTC
CASSLVGEGPYEQYF
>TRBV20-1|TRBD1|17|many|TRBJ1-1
TGCAGTGCTAGAGAAAGGACAGGGGGTGTTCAGAACACTGAAGCTTTCTTT
CSARERTGGVQNTEAFF
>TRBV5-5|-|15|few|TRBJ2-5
TGTGCCAGCAGCATCAGGACAAGGGAGGTGGAGACCCAGTACTTC
CASSIRTREVETQYF
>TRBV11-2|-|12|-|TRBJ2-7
TGTGCCAGCAGCCAAGATCCGGGCGAGCAGTACTTC
CASSQDPGEQYF
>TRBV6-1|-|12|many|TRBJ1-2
TGTGCCAGCAGGGAGGACAGCTATGGCTACACCTTC
CASREDSYGYTF
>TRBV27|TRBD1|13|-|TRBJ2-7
TGTGCCAGCAGTTTAGGAGACAGGGGCGAGCAGTACTTC
CASSLGDRGEQYF
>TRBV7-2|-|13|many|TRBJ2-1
TGTGCCAGCAGCCCGTGGACGGGGAATGAGCAGTTCTTC
CASSPWTGNEQFF
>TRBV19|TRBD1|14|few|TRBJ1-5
TGTGCCAGTAGTGATACAGGGGGCGGGCAGCCCCAGCATTTT
CASSDTGGGQPQHF
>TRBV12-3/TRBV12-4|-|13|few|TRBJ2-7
TGTGCCAGCACGGGGGCAGAGACCTACGAGCAGTACTTC
CASTGAETYEQYF
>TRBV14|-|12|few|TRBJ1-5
TGTGCCAGCAGCCAAGACAGCGGACCCCAGCATTTT
CASSQDSGPQHF
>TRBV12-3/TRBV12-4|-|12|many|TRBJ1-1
TGTGCCAGCACTGGGACGGTTGCTGAAGCTTTCTTT
CASTGTVAEAFF
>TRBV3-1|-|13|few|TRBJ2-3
TGTGCCAGCAGCCGGTGGGGGTCAGATACGCAGTATTTT
CASSRWGSDTQYF
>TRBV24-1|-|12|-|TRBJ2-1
TGTGCCACCAGTGACCCCCTCACTGAGCAGTTCTTC
CATSDPLTEQFF
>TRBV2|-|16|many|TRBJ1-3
TGTGCCAGCAGTGAGAGGCAGCCGAGCTCTGGAAACACCATATATTTT
CASSERQPSSGNTIYF
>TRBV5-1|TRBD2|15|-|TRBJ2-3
TGCGCCAGCAGCCCCGAGGCGGGGGAGACAGATACGCAGTATTTT
CASSPEAGETDTQYF
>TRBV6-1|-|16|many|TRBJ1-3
TGTGCCAGCAGCGCGAATCAGGTACACTCTGGAAACACCATATATTTT
CASSANQVHSGNTIYF
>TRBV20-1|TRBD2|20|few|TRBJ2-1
TGCAGTGCGGTTTCTAACAGGGGGACTAGCGGGAGGGCCCCCTACAATGAGCAGTTCTTC
CSAVSNRGTSGRAPYNEQFF
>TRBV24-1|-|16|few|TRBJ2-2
TGTGCCACCAGTGACCCATCGACTCGGGGCTACGGGGAGCTGTTTTTT
CATSDPSTRGYGELFF
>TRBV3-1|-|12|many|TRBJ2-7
TGTGCCAGCAGCCAAGATGATTACGAGCAGTACTTC
CASSQDDYEQYF
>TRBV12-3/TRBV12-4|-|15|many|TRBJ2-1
TGTGCCAGCAGTTTACCCGGAGGGGGGGTTGGCGAGCAGTTCTTC
CASSLPGGGVGEQFF
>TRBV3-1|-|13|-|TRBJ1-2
TGTGCCAGCAGCCCACCAGGGCTGGATGGCTACACCTTC
CASSPPGLDGYTF
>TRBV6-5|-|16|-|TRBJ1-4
TGTGCCAGCAGTTGGAGCACGGGAGACCATCCTGAAAAACTGTTTTTT
CASSWSTGDHPEKLFF
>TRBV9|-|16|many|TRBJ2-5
TGTGCCAGCAGCGTAGGGGCAGGGGGGTACCAAGAGACCCAGTACTTC
CASSVGAGGYQETQYF
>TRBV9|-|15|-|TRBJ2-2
TGTGCCAGCAGCGTAGGGCTAGTAGGGGCCGGGGAGCTGTTTTTT
CASSVGLVGAGELFF
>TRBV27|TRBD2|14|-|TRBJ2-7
TGTGCCAGCAGGCTCGGACTAGTCAGCTACGAGCAGTACTTC
CASRLGLVSYEQYF
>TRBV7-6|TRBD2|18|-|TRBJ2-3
TGTGCCAGCAGCTTCGGACTACTAGCGGGAGTTGTCGGAGATACGCAGTATTTT
CASSFGLLAGVVGDTQYF
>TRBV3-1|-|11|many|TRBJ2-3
TGTGCCAGCATGGTGGTAGATACGCAGTATTTT
CASMVVDTQYF
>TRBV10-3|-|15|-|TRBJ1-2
TGTGCCATCAGTGACCCTCCAAAGGGAAAGAATGGCTACACCTTC
CAISDPPKGKNGYTF
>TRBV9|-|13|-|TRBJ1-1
TGTGCCAGCAGCGCACCACTGAACACTGAAGCTTTCTTT
CASSAPLNTEAFF
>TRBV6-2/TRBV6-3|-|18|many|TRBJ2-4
TGTGCCAGCAGTTACTCGACAAGAATGTGGCGGGCCAAAAACATTCAGTACTTC
CASSYSTRMWRAKNIQYF
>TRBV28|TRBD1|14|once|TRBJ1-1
TGTGCCAGCAGTTCCTTGGACAGGGGAGTTCGGGCTTTCTTT
CASSSLDRGVRAFF
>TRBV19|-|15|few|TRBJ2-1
TGTGCCAGTAGTATTTCGACAGGATTGTACAATGAGCAGTTCTTC
CASSISTGLYNEQFF
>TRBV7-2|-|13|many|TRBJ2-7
TGTGCCAGCAGCCCAAGCTACGGCTACGAGCAGTACTTC
CASSPSYGYEQYF
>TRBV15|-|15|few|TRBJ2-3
TGTGCCACCAGCAGAGATGGCGGCGACACAGATACGCAGTATTTT
CATSRDGGDTDTQYF
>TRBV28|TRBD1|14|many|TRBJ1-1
TGTGCCAGCAGATCGGGACAGCGGAACACTGAAGCTTTCTTT
CASRSGQRNTEAFF